This T cell receptor (beta chain) was captured in a study of patients and donors after allogeneic stem cell transplantation. This clonotype was seen only a few times. From the RT-PCR reads, TCRdb called clonotypes with MiXCR, one entry per CDR3 protein. The table includes approximately 200,000 distinct CDR3 sequences, less than 45% detected once. The origin of this receptor is a human donor who was either an allogeneic HSCT recipient or a stem cell or donor lymphocyte infusion donor (not recorded which). It is not recorded whose cells these are; they may come from a transplant donor. Input material: blood, either unsorted or a sorted T cell fraction (not recorded which).

CDR3 residues: CSVEGVAGGTYEQYF. In nucleotides, the CDR3 is TGCAGCGTTGAAGGAGTAGCGGGAGGAACCTACGAGCAGTACTTC. V usage is TRBV29-1 and J usage is TRBJ2-7, with 10 bases aligning to TRBD2. The CDR3 runs to 15 residues. Germline V CDR1 and CDR2: SQVTM, ANQGSEA. Germline trimming cut 1 base from V and 2 bases from J; bases unmatched to any gene: 5.